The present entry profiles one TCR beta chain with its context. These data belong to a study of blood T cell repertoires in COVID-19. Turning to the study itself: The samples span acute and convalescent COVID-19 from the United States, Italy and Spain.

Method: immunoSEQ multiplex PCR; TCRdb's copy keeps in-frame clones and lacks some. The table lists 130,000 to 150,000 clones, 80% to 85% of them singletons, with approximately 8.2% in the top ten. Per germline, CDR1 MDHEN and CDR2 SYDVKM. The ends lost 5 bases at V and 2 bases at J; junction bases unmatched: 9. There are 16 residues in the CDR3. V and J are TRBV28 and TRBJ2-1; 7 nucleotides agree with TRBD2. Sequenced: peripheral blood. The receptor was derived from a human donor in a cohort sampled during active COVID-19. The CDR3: CASSPLAGSTYNEQFF. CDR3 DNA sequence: TGTGCCAGCAGTCCCTTAGCGGGTAGCACCTACAATGAGCAGTTCTTC.